These 8 T cell receptor beta chains were sequenced from one sample in a study of OX40 agonist ivuxolimab in advanced cancers. Clones were sequenced by immunoSEQ multiplex PCR, and TCRdb holds only the in-frame ones, with some missing. The profile covers about 54,000 clones, with 84% appearing a single time and around 1.3% taken by the ten largest. This material consisted of CD4+ or CD8+ T cells sorted from blood, taken in a trial of the OX40 agonist ivuxolimab. The receptor source for this set is an adult with an advanced solid tumor such as melanoma, head and neck, liver or kidney cancer.

The V and J genes are TRBV18 and TRBJ1-2; 10 bases fit TRBD1. This CDR3 region has 17 residues. CDR1 and CDR2 (germline): KGHSH, LQKENI. The V segment lost 1 base and the J segment 7 bases; nucleotides outside the gene matches: 12. The CDR3 nucleotides read TGTGCCAGCTCACCACTGGACAGGGGGTTAGAAAACCTTGGCTACACCTTC. Amino acids: CASSPLDRGLENLGYTF.

This clone was picked up one time. The rearrangement joins TRBV11-2 to TRBJ1-2, with D possibly matching TRBD1 (5 bases). Trimming took 8 bases from V and 7 from J, leaving 17 bases between them. This CDR3 has 13 amino acids. Germline-derived CDR1 and CDR2 are SGHAT and FQNNGV. The CDR3 sequence: CASGDAGEGGYTF. The DNA of the CDR3 is TGTGCCAGCGGCGACGCGGGGGAGGGTGGCTACACCTTC. Complete variable domain (other parts from reference TRBV11-2 and TRBJ1-2): EAGVAQSPRYKIIEKRQSVAFWCNPISGHATLYWYQQILGQGPKLLIQFQNNGVVDDSQLPKDRFSAERLKGVDSTLKIQPAKLEDSAVYLCASGDAGEGGYTFGSGTRLTVV.

The chain has TRBV5-6 and TRBJ2-7, with a possible D match to TRBD1 (5 bases). The CDR3 sequence is 15 residues long. V was shortened by 0 bases and J by 2 bases, with 12 bases between the two germline ends. Germline lookup yields CDR1 SGHDT and CDR2 YYEEEE. CDR3 loop: CASSLGQGSTYEQYF. CDR3 sequence (DNA): TGTGCCAGCAGCTTGGGGCAGGGTAGCACCTACGAGCAGTACTTC.

This sequence joins TRBV7-9 and TRBJ2-1; 7 positions agree with TRBD2. V lost 7 bases, J lost 3 bases, and 6 bases stayed unmatched. Germline CDR1 and CDR2: SEHNR and FQNEAQ (reference sequence). CDR3 size: 14 residues. The CDR3 reads CASMGGSGYNEQFF. The CDR3 coding sequence is TGTGCCAGCATGGGCGGGAGTGGCTACAATGAGCAGTTCTTC.

This rearrangement joins TRBV6-5 to TRBJ2-2, with a possible D match to TRBD1 (6 bases). This CDR3 contains 13 residues. V was trimmed by 6 bases and J by 7 bases, leaving 12 bases between them. Per germline, CDR1 MNHEY and CDR2 SVGAGI. This CDR3 reads CASRPQGHGELFF. CDR3 nucleotides: TGTGCCAGCAGACCCCAGGGACACGGGGAGCTGTTTTTT.

The genes are TRBV4-2 and TRBJ1-1, with D perhaps matching TRBD1 (6 bases). The CDR3 has 17 amino acids. Germline CDR1 is LGHNA and CDR2 is YNFKEQ. The V and J ends lost 0 bases and 1 base respectively, with 15 bases between them. Here the CDR3 DNA reads TGTGCCAGCAGCCAAGATCGGGGTTTAGGGGGGAACACTGAAGCTTTCTTT. The encoded protein is CASSQDRGLGGNTEAFF.

The gene calls are TRBV11-3 and TRBJ2-3; D not certain. Trimming took off 4 bases at V and 6 bases at J, with 14 bases between the two ends. The CDR3 contains 14 residues. Germline V lookup: CDR1 SGHNT, CDR2 YENEEA. For the CDR3, the DNA is TGTGCCAGCAGCTCCCCCAGGACGCGGGATACGCAGTATTTT. Translating it yields CASSSPRTRDTQYF.

The genes are TRBV7-9 and TRBJ1-5, with unresolved D. This CDR3 has 16 residues. CDR1 and CDR2 (germline): SEHNR, FQNEAQ (reference sequence). Trimming removed 5 bases at V and 2 bases at J, with 16 bases between. CDR3 nucleotides: TGTGCCAGCAGCGCGCAAGCCCAGGCGGGCAATCAGCCCCAGCATTTT. Its protein is CASSAQAQAGNQPQHF.